The TCR beta chain described here comes from a study of blood T cell repertoires in COVID-19. Points on this clone: One end of the junction fails to match germline, which may point to a read error.

In the original analysis: Reference gene primer amplification gave nucleated cell count estimates. Clones were sequenced by immunoSEQ multiplex PCR, and TCRdb holds only the in-frame ones, with some missing. V and J calls and clone size come straight from that table; D and trimming were deduced from the DNA. This sample carries about 140,000 clones, approximately 84% of them seen once, and the ten largest clones take about 2%. This clonotype was sampled from a woman between 55 and 75 years old with acute or convalescent COVID-19. Sequencing used peripheral blood.

CDR3 in DNA: TGTGCCAGCAGCGCTGGTCCGAAGGGGGCCTTC. As protein: CASSAGPKGAF. The chain employs TRBV11-2 and TRBJ2-7, with 7 bases identical to TRBD1. The germline V gene encodes CDR1 SGHAT and CDR2 FQNNGV. The CDR3 totals 11 residues.